Given below is one T cell receptor (beta chain) in context. The CDR3 contains 17 residues. J lost 0 bases, V lost 4 bases, and 9 bases had no gene match. Germline lookup yields CDR1 ENHRY and CDR2 SYGVKD. These data belong to a study of cytomegalovirus exposure and HLA in healthy donors. Researchers ran the PCR with 60 Vbeta and 13 Jbeta primers. Using immunoSEQ multiplex PCR, the repertoire was profiled, and TCRdb retains in-frame clones only, with some absent. The sample has approximately 140,000 clones; 80% are singletons. Sequencing was performed on PBMCs. This clonotype originated in a male donor in good health and CMV-seronegative. The chain recombines TRBV10-3 with TRBJ1-2, with 9 bases aligning to TRBD1. The CDR3 DNA sequence: TGTGCCATCAGTGGGGGACAGGGTGGGGGAACTAACTATGGCTACACCTTC. As protein: CAISGGQGGGTNYGYTF.